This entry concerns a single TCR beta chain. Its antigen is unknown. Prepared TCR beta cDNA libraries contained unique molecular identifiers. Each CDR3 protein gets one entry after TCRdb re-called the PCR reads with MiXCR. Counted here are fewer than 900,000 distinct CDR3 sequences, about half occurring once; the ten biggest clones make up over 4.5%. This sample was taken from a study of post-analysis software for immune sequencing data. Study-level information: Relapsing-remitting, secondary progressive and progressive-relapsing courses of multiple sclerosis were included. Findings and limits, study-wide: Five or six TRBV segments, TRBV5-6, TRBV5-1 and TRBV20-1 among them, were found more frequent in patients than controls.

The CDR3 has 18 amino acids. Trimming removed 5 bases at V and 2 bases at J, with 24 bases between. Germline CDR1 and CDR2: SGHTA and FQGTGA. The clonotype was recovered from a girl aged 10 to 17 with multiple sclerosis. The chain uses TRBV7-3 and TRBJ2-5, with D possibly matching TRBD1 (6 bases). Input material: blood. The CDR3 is CASSVRGRVSGQQETQYF. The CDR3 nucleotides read TGTGCCAGCAGCGTAAGGGGCCGCGTTAGTGGACAGCAAGAGACCCAGTACTTC.